The clone carrying this TCR beta chain was recorded a few times. What it binds is not known. Participants comprised healthy donors of bone marrow. This sample stems from a study of cytomegalovirus exposure and HLA in healthy donors. There are 15 residues in the CDR3. Trimming cost V 3 bases and J 8 bases; bases outside gene matches: 11. CDR1 is SNHLY, CDR2 FYNNEI, per germline. Study conclusions and caveats: Cytomegalovirus-associated TCR beta chains were listed, numbering more than 150. A classifier reportedly called cytomegalovirus status with high sensitivity and specificity. Researchers reported in a later analysis that common viral pathogens appeared linked to several top clusters.

Primers for the PCR totalled 60 Vbeta and 13 Jbeta. Clones were sequenced by immunoSEQ multiplex PCR, and TCRdb holds only the in-frame ones, with some missing. The sample carries about 79,000 clones, around two thirds recorded once. This rearrangement joins TRBV2 to TRBJ1-2, with TRBD1 matching over 8 bases. The receptor was isolated from a woman between 45 and 65 years old in good health and CMV-seropositive. Sequenced input: PBMCs. This CDR3 reads CASSDRGPGINGYTF. CDR3 coding DNA: TGTGCCAGCAGTGACAGGGGGCCTGGAATAAACGGCTACACCTTC.